Listed below are T cell receptor beta chains from one sample, sequenced in a study of response to subunit inactivated influenza vaccine. One entry per CDR3 protein results from TCRdb running MiXCR on the RT-PCR reads. The table records about 170,000 distinct CDR3 sequences, approximately 12% of them present only once. These records were also assigned to another study, of T cells expressing NK-cell markers.

The source was CD8+ T cells sorted from PBMCs, collected roughly 12 days after vaccination. The origin of the receptors is a man aged 50-59 years who received an inactivated influenza vaccine. Both conserved end residues are part of each CDR3. A D gene is named only where the DNA matches it firmly. Clone size is shown for a subset of rows, as once, few, many or a class of expanded clone.

TRBJ2-3 | 18 | NA | TRBV15 | NA | CATSRDWLRGGGTDTQYF | TGTGCCACCAGCAGAGATTGGTTGCGCGGTGGGGGCACAGATACGCAGTATTTT
TRBJ2-3 | 15 | few | TRBV9 | TRBD1 | CASSGWTGPTDTQYF | TGTGCCAGCAGCGGTTGGACAGGGCCCACAGATACGCAGTATTTT
TRBJ1-4 | 16 | few | TRBV13 | NA | CASTLLGGGGNEKLFF | TGTGCCAGTACCTTACTCGGGGGGGGCGGCAATGAAAAACTGTTTTTT
TRBJ2-1 | 16 | NA | TRBV29-1 | TRBD2 | CSVDSLAGTTYNEQFF | TGCAGCGTTGACTCACTAGCGGGAACAACCTACAATGAGCAGTTCTTC
TRBJ2-2 | 14 | many | TRBV27 | NA | CASSLIGAGGELFF | TGTGCCAGCAGTTTAATAGGGGCGGGCGGGGAGCTGTTTTTT
TRBJ2-2 | 15 | few | TRBV9 | TRBD1 | CASSVYRGVTGELFF | TGTGCCAGCAGCGTCTACAGGGGTGTCACCGGGGAGCTGTTTTTT
TRBJ2-3 | 13 | NA | TRBV20-1 | NA | CSARDSATDTQYF | TGCAGTGCTCGGGACTCTGCCACAGATACGCAGTATTTT
TRBJ2-7 | 12 | few | TRBV12-3/TRBV12-4 | TRBD2 | CASSPGGFEQYF | TGTGCCAGCAGTCCCGGGGGGTTCGAGCAGTACTTC
TRBJ2-2 | 15 | NA | TRBV3-1 | NA | CASSKELRATGELFF | TGTGCCAGCAGCAAGGAGCTCAGGGCCACCGGGGAGCTGTTTTTT
TRBJ2-1 | 16 | few | TRBV12-3/TRBV12-4 | NA | CASSSTHYSGGDEQFF | TGTGCCAGCAGTTCCACGCACTATTCCGGCGGGGATGAGCAGTTCTTC
TRBJ2-7 | 16 | NA | TRBV5-1 | TRBD1 | CASSLEMSGGSYEQYF | TGCGCCAGCAGCTTGGAGATGTCAGGGGGATCCTACGAGCAGTACTTC
TRBJ2-5 | 14 | few | TRBV30 | TRBD1 | CAWSQVHRGETQYF | TGTGCCTGGAGTCAAGTCCACAGGGGAGAGACCCAGTACTTC
TRBJ2-1 | 16 | NA | TRBV20-1 | TRBD2 | CSANFLTSGRADEQFF | TGCAGTGCAAACTTTCTTACTAGCGGGAGGGCCGATGAGCAGTTCTTC
TRBJ2-1 | 13 | few | TRBV7-8 | TRBD2 | CASSFTSVNEQFF | TGTGCCAGCAGCTTCACTAGCGTGAATGAGCAGTTCTTC
TRBJ2-1 | 13 | few | TRBV6-2/TRBV6-3 | NA | CASSYFSSGEQFF | TGTGCCAGCAGTTACTTCAGTTCGGGTGAGCAGTTCTTC
TRBJ2-1 | 12 | NA | TRBV6-6 | NA | CASLLDGNEQFF | TGTGCCAGTCTACTAGACGGGAATGAGCAGTTCTTC
TRBJ2-5 | 12 | few | TRBV21-1 | NA | CASSKVLETQYF | TGTGCCAGCAGCAAAGTTCTAGAGACCCAGTACTTC
TRBJ2-5 | 16 | few | TRBV7-9 | TRBD2 | CASSLGVAGPQETQYF | TGTGCCAGCAGCTTAGGGGTAGCGGGCCCCCAAGAGACCCAGTACTTC